Reported below is one T cell receptor beta chain. Antigen: not known. 13 Jbeta primers and 60 Vbeta primers were used for the PCR. The protocol was immunoSEQ multiplex PCR, while the TCRdb copy is restricted to in-frame clones and leaves out a portion. This repertoire shows about 150,000 clones, nearly 80% found once; its top ten account for more than 10%. The record originates from a study of cytomegalovirus exposure and HLA in healthy donors. V was cut by 5 bases and J by 5 bases, with 34 bases left in between. The CDR3 sequence is 21 residues long. The V gene's germline CDR1 is LGHNT and CDR2 FRNRAP. Study-level points and caveats: Earlier analysis found most TCR beta V segments productive about 87% or about 30% of the time. Rare TCR sequences dominated, though some public TCRs recurred in many donors.

This rearrangement joins TRBV12-5 to TRBJ2-1, with D possibly being TRBD1 or TRBD2 (9 bases each). Input material: PBMCs. This sequence originates from a man aged 25-40 years in good health and CMV-seropositive. Here the CDR3 reads CASGPDRGALSSGIPHNEQFF. CDR3 nucleotides: TGTGCTAGTGGTCCGGACAGGGGCGCCCTTTCTAGCGGGATCCCCCACAATGAGCAGTTCTTC.